Below are 27 T cell receptor beta chains sequenced from a single sample in a study of T-cell reconstitution after alpha-beta-depleted transplantation in children (dated by TCRdb to the mid-2010s). Preparation of the library involved PCR. The run used an Illumina HiSeq 2500. TCR libraries were prepared with molecular barcoding, using unique molecular identifiers to normalize TCRbeta repertoire quantification. TCRdb reanalyzed the raw reads on its own, using fastp at Q25 for trimming and MiXCR for clone calling, and kept in-frame beta chains. CDR3 protein duplicates are merged, each entry listing the most common genes and DNA. Across this sample there are about 230,000 distinct CDR3 sequences, with about 12% seen only once. About 2.6% of the sample goes to the ten largest clones. The sequencing here drew on PBMCs from the stem cell graft donor, taken from the stem cell graft. These receptors were collected from a human donor who donated a stem cell graft to a child with acute lymphoblastic leukemia.

A note on this clonotype: A read error may be the cause here, since a much bigger clone is one base away. The rearrangement joins TRBV4-2 to TRBJ1-1; TRBD1 matches at 9 bases. The CDR3 runs 15 residues. The ends lost 3 bases at V and 5 bases at J; junction bases unmatched: 7. Looked up from germline, CDR1 is LGHNA and CDR2 is YNFKEQ. CDR3 in DNA: TGTGCCAGCAGCCAGCCCGACAGGGGGAGTACTGAAGCTTTCTTT. Translating gives CASSQPDRGSTEAFF.

The chain combines TRBV4-1 with TRBJ1-2; 8 positions agree with TRBD1. Per germline, CDR1 MGHRA and CDR2 YSYEKL. The CDR3 sequence is 14 residues long. With V trimmed by 4 bases and J by 8 bases, 9 bases remained unmatched. CDR3 DNA sequence: TGCGCCAGCAGCCCGGGACAGGAAGTGTACGGCTACACCTTC. This gives the protein CASSPGQEVYGYTF.

This clonotype has a handful of counts. The chain carries TRBV20-1 and TRBJ2-7, with TRBD1 matching over 7 bases. The germline gives CDR1 DFQATT, CDR2 SNEGSKA (reference sequence). The V segment lost 6 bases and the J segment 5 bases; nucleotides outside the gene matches: 10. The CDR3 sequence is 13 residues long. CDR3 protein: CSAPPQGVDEQYF. CDR3 coding DNA: TGCAGTGCCCCGCCGCAGGGGGTCGACGAGCAGTACTTC.

V and J are TRBV11-1 and TRBJ2-1, with 11 bases identical to TRBD2. The CDR3 sequence is 14 residues long. The J segment lost 12 bases and the V segment lost 5 bases, leaving 9 bases of the junction unmatched. Germline-derived CDR1 and CDR2 are SGHAT and FQDESV (reference sequence). In DNA form, the CDR3 reads TGTGCCAGCAGCCCGGGACTAGCGGACGGAGGGCAGTTCTTC. This translates into CASSPGLADGGQFF.

About this clonotype: A much bigger clone sits one base away, suggesting this may be a read error. The chain joins TRBV6-2 or TRBV6-3 to TRBJ2-1, with D possibly being TRBD1 (6 bases). Per germline, CDR1 MNHEY and CDR2 SVGEGT. The CDR3 length is 16 residues. The CDR3, as DNA: TGTGCCAACAGTTACACCAGGGGCCGTCTGGTCGATGAGCAGTTCTTC. Encoded protein: CANSYTRGRLVDEQFF.

This clonotype was observed a few times. J is TRBJ2-1 and V is TRBV4-2, with 9 bases identical to TRBD1. Germline V gives CDR1 LGHNA, CDR2 YNFKEQ. The CDR3 has 16 residues. V trimming: 3 bases; J trimming: 1 base; junction bases outside the gene matches: 4. The CDR3 coding sequence is TGTGCCAGCAGCCAGGGGGGACAGGGATCCTACAATGAGCAGTTCTTC. It encodes CASSQGGQGSYNEQFF.

This clonotype was counted between two and nine times. This may be a read error: a much more frequent sequence differs by one nucleotide. The genes are TRBV4-2 and TRBJ2-6; 7 bases are a match to TRBD2. CDR3 length: 17 amino acids. The V gene's germline CDR1 is LGHNA and CDR2 YNFKEQ. The CDR3, as DNA: TGTGCCAGCAGCCAAGAGAGAGCGGGGTTTGGGGCCAACGGCCTGACTTTC. Translating gives CASSQERAGFGANGLTF.

The rearrangement links TRBV20-1 to TRBJ1-1, with D tentatively TRBD1 (6 bases). The CDR3 extends over 15 amino acids. Deletions cut 0 bases from V and 5 bases from J, with 16 bases between. Germline values: CDR1 DFQATT, CDR2 SNEGSKA (reference sequence). DNA for the CDR3: TGCAGTGCTAGAGATCGAGCGAGGGGGGGGACTGAAGCTTTCTTT. It encodes CSARDRARGGTEAFF.

This clonotype was found many times. The chain carries TRBV12-3 or TRBV12-4 and TRBJ2-5; D not certain. V was shortened by 3 bases and J by 2 bases, with 10 bases between the two germline ends. The CDR3 extends over 14 amino acids. In DNA, the CDR3 is TGTGCCAGCAGTTTTAACAAGGAACAAGAGACCCAGTACTTC. Protein: CASSFNKEQETQYF.

This clonotype was seen repeatedly, ten times or more. The rearrangement joins TRBV6-1 to TRBJ1-5, with 7 bases lining up with TRBD1. The germline CDR1 and CDR2 sequences are MNHNS and SASEGT. J was trimmed by 5 bases and V by 6 bases; bases with no gene match: 7. The length of the CDR3 is 14 residues. The CDR3 sequence is CASSPRDSYQPQHF. CDR3 in DNA: TGTGCCAGCAGCCCCCGGGACAGCTATCAGCCCCAGCATTTT.

This clonotype came up many times. The chain carries TRBV9 and TRBJ1-2; a possible D gene is TRBD1 (6 bases). V was clipped by 0 bases and J by 6 bases, with 12 bases between them. Germline CDR1 reads SGDLS; CDR2 reads YYNGEE. The CDR3 length is 14 residues. CDR3 nucleotide sequence: TGTGCCAGCAGCGTAGGAGGACAGCAAGATGGCTACACCTTC. This translates into CASSVGGQQDGYTF.

About this clonotype itself: A read error is possible here, since a much larger clone lies one base away. This sequence joins TRBV4-3 and TRBJ1-2; 7 nucleotides agree with TRBD1. CDR1 is LGHNA and CDR2 is YSLEER in the germline V gene. This CDR3 comprises 15 residues. This chain's CDR3 is CASSQDTGVSYGYAF. In nucleotides, the CDR3 is TGCGCCAGCAGCCAAGATACAGGGGTGAGCTATGGCTACGCCTTC.

This clonotype was counted ten times or more. This sequence joins TRBV29-1 and TRBJ2-1, with 9 bases identical to TRBD1. The CDR3 totals 13 residues. The germline gives CDR1 SQVTM, CDR2 ANQGSEA. V shed 6 bases and J 8 bases; nucleotides not matched to a gene: 8. CDR3 coding DNA: TGCAGCGTCCCCGGACAGGGGATGTATGAGCAGTTCTTC. Amino acids: CSVPGQGMYEQFF.

This clonotype has ten or more counts. The chain is built from TRBV27 and TRBJ1-4, with 11 bases fitting TRBD1. Per the germline V gene, CDR1 is MNHEY and CDR2 is SMNVEV (reference sequence). V shed 6 bases, J shed 8 bases, and the junction held 8 bases outside the gene matches. The CDR3 covers 15 residues. This chain's CDR3 is CASRMDRGPEEKLFF. In DNA form, the CDR3 reads TGTGCCAGCAGAATGGACAGGGGGCCCGAGGAAAAACTGTTTTTT.

V gene TRBV2 combines with J gene TRBJ2-2, with 12 bases identical to TRBD2. CDR3 length: 19 residues. CDR1 is SNHLY and CDR2 is FYNNEI in the germline V gene. CDR3 protein: CTCSFELTSGSRPPPELFF. For the CDR3, the DNA is TGTACCTGCAGTTTCGAACTGACTAGCGGGAGCCGCCCCCCCCCGGAGCTGTTTTTT.

The gene calls are TRBV5-1 and TRBJ2-5; 10 positions agree with TRBD2. V trimming: 3 bases; J trimming: 2 bases; junction bases outside the gene matches: 10. This CDR3 comprises 17 residues. Germline CDR1 and CDR2: SGHRS and YFSETQ. CDR3 in DNA: TGCGCCAGCAGCTCCCCCCGGACTAGCGGCCGACAAGAGACCCAGTACTTC. Residues: CASSSPRTSGRQETQYF.

Comment on this clonotype: A clone one base away is much larger, so this may be a read error. V and J are TRBV20-1 and TRBJ1-3, with D tentatively TRBD1 (5 bases). The CDR3 sequence is 17 residues long. The germline V gene has CDR1 DFQATT and CDR2 SNEGSKA (reference sequence). This CDR3 is CSAYTMTDTRGGNTMYF. CDR3 coding DNA: TGCAGTGCTTATACGATGACGGACACTAGGGGTGGAAACACCATGTATTTT.

This clonotype has ten or more counts. V gene TRBV14 combines with J gene TRBJ2-7; D uncertain. V lost 3 bases and J 2 bases, leaving 14 bases between the germline ends. CDR1 and CDR2 (germline): SGHDN, FVKESK. The CDR3 spans 15 residues. CDR3 in amino acids: CASSHLGTPPYEQYF. The CDR3 DNA reads as TGTGCCAGCAGCCACCTCGGCACACCGCCCTACGAGCAGTACTTC.

This chain links TRBV7-2 with TRBJ2-3, with no clear D. V dropped 5 bases and J dropped 0 bases, with 15 bases sitting between them. CDR1 is SGHTA and CDR2 is FQGNSA in the germline V gene. This CDR3 is 16 amino acids long. The CDR3 DNA sequence: TGTGCCAGCAGCCCCGAAACTGGCACTAGCACAGATACGCAGTATTTT. As protein: CASSPETGTSTDTQYF. Based on the CDR3 plus reference TRBV7-2 and TRBJ2-3, the full variable domain is GAGVSQSPSNKVTEKGKDVELRCDPISGHTALYWYRQSLGQGLEFLIYFQGNSAPDKSGLPSDRFSAERTGGSVSTLTIQRTQQEDSAVYLCASSPETGTSTDTQYFGPGTRLTVL.

The chain recombines TRBV28 with TRBJ2-7; D might be TRBD1 or TRBD2, each matching 6 bases. The germline V gene has CDR1 MDHEN and CDR2 SYDVKM. This CDR3 has 14 residues. Between the trimmed V and J ends, which lost 4 bases and 1 base, there was a span of 11 bases. The CDR3 spells CASSWRDTSYEQYF. CDR3 DNA sequence: TGTGCCAGCAGTTGGAGGGACACATCCTACGAGCAGTACTTC.

This clonotype was picked up many times. This rearrangement joins TRBV6-2 or TRBV6-3 to TRBJ2-1, with 8 bases that match TRBD1. Germline V gene data show CDR1 as MNHEY and CDR2 as SVGEGT. V trimming: 0 bases; J trimming: 9 bases; junction bases outside the gene matches: 4. This CDR3 has 14 amino acids. CDR3 sequence reads: CASSYSKTGGEQFF. CDR3 DNA sequence: TGTGCCAGCAGTTACTCGAAAACAGGGGGTGAGCAGTTCTTC.

Many counts were recorded for this clonotype. The chain links TRBV20-1 to TRBJ2-3; D is possibly TRBD2 (5 bases). Germline V gene sequence: CDR1 DFQATT, CDR2 SNEGSKA (reference sequence). The CDR3 contains 12 residues. The ends were cut back, 1 base at V and 4 bases at J, with 6 bases in the middle. Written as DNA, the CDR3 is TGCAGTGCTAGAGGGCGGGCAGATACGCAGTATTTT. Translated, it gives CSARGRADTQYF.

This clonotype was detected ten times or more. The gene calls are TRBV20-1 and TRBJ1-6; the match to TRBD1 covers 7 bases. This CDR3 is 13 amino acids long. The germline V gene encodes CDR1 DFQATT and CDR2 SNEGSKA (reference sequence). The junction had 0 bases not matched to a gene; V was cut back by 6 bases and J by 1 base. The CDR3 coding sequence is TGCAGTGCACAGGGGTCCTATAATTCACCCCTCCACTTT. Protein: CSAQGSYNSPLHF.

The table lists this clonotype with many counts. This rearrangement joins TRBV5-1 to TRBJ1-1; D not resolved. The CDR3 sequence is 15 residues long. V gave up 0 bases and J gave up 3 bases, with 12 bases separating them. Germline V gene lookup returns CDR1 SGHRS and CDR2 YFSETQ. This CDR3 is CASSLVAGQDTEAFF. The CDR3 DNA reads TGCGCCAGCAGCTTGGTGGCGGGCCAGGACACTGAAGCTTTCTTT.

This clonotype appeared many times. The chain joins TRBV7-2 to TRBJ1-5; D not certain. V lost 4 bases and J lost 3, with 7 bases in between. The length of the CDR3 is 13 residues. Germline values: CDR1 SGHTA, CDR2 FQGNSA. For the CDR3, the DNA is TGTGCCAGCAGCTCACGATACAATCAGCCCCAGCATTTT. Translation: CASSSRYNQPQHF.

This clonotype came up many times. This chain links TRBV5-1 with TRBJ2-1; 7 bases align to TRBD1. Germline V gene lookup returns CDR1 SGHRS and CDR2 YFSETQ. V gave up 4 bases and J gave up 7 bases; unmatched junction bases: 2. The CDR3 extends over 12 amino acids. The DNA of the CDR3 is TGCGCCAGCAGCACACAGGGGAATGAGCAGTTCTTC. It encodes CASSTQGNEQFF.

V gene TRBV29-1 combines with J gene TRBJ1-1, with D unclear. Germline lookup yields CDR1 SQVTM and CDR2 ANQGSEA. Between the trimmed V and J ends, which lost 0 bases and 1 base, there was a span of 6 bases. The CDR3 contains 13 residues. The CDR3 nucleotides are TGCAGCGTTGAAGATCGTACGAACACTGAAGCTTTCTTT. This encodes CSVEDRTNTEAFF.